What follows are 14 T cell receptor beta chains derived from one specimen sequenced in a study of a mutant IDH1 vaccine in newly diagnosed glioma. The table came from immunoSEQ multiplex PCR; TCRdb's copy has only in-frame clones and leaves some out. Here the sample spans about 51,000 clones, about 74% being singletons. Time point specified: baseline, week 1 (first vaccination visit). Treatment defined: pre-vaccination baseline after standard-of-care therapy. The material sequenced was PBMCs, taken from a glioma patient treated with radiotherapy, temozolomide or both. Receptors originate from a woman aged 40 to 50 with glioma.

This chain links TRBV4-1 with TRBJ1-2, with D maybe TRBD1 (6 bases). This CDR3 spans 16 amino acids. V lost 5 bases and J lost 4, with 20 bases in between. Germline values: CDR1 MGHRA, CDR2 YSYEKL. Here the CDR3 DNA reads TGCGCCAGCAGCATTGAGGCGGGGGGCCCCGTCTATGGCTACACCTTC. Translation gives CASSIEAGGPVYGYTF.

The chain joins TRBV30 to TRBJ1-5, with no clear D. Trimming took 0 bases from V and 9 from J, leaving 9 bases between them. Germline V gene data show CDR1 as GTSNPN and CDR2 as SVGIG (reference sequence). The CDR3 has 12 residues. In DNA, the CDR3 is TGTGCCTGGAGTGTACCCGCCCGGCCCCAGCATTTT. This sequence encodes CAWSVPARPQHF.

The CDR3 DNA reads as TGTGCCAGCAGCTTCTGGACGGAGGGGACGTCCCAGCATTTT. This encodes CASSFWTEGTSQHF. The gene calls are TRBV5-4 and TRBJ1-5; tentative D call: TRBD1 (5 bases). V dropped 2 bases and J dropped 11 bases, with 17 bases sitting between them. Germline values: CDR1 SGHNT, CDR2 YYREEE (reference sequence). The CDR3 runs to 14 residues.

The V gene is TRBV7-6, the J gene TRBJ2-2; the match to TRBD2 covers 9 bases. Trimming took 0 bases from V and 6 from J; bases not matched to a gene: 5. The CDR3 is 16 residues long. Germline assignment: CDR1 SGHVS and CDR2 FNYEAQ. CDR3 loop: CASSLAISGGPGELFF. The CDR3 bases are TGTGCCAGCAGCTTAGCGATAAGCGGGGGGCCCGGGGAGCTGTTTTTT.

CDR3: CASSLDYGYTF. DNA of the CDR3: TGTGCCAGCAGCTTGGATTACGGCTACACCTTC. The chain is built from TRBV5-4 and TRBJ1-2, with D hard to call. Germline CDR1 and CDR2: SGHNT and YYREEE (reference sequence). The CDR3 totals 11 residues. The V end lost 0 bases, the J end lost 8 bases, and 5 bases lay between the germline ends. Variable domain in full (rest from reference TRBV5-4 and TRBJ1-2): ETGVTQSPTHLIKTRGQQVTLRCSSQSGHNTVSWYQQALGQGPQFIFQYYREEENGRGNFPPRFSGLQFPNYSSELNVNALELDDSALYLCASSLDYGYTFGSGTRLTVV.

CDR3 loop: CASSQELESEQYF. CDR3 DNA: TGTGCCAGCAGCCAAGAACTGGAGAGCGAGCAGTACTTC. The chain carries TRBV14 and TRBJ2-7; no reliable D call. The V end lost 0 bases, the J end lost 6 bases, and 9 bases lay between the germline ends. Per germline, CDR1 SGHDN and CDR2 FVKESK. This CDR3 region has 13 residues.

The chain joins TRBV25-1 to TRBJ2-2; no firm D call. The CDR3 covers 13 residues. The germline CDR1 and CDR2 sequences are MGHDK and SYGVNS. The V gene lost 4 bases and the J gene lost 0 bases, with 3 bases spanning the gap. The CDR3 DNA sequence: TGTGCCAGCAGTGGGACGAACACCGGGGAGCTGTTTTTT. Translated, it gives CASSGTNTGELFF.

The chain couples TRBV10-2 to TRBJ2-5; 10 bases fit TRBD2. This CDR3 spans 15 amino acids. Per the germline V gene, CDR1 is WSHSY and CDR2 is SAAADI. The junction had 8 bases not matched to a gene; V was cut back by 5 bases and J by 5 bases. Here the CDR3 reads CASSLTSGDRETQYF. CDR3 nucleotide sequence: TGCGCCAGCAGTTTAACTAGCGGGGACCGGGAGACCCAGTACTTC.

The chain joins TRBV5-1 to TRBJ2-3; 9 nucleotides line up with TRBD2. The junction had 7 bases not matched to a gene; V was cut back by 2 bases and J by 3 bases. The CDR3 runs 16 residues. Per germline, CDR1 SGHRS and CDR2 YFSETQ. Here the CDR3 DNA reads TGCGCCAGCAGCTTTCTTGCGGGGGGGCCTACAGATACGCAGTATTTT. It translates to CASSFLAGGPTDTQYF.

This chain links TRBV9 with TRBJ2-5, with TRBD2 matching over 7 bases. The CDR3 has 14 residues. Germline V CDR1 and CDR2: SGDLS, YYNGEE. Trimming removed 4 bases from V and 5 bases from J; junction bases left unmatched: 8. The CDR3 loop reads CASSTRPGGETQYF. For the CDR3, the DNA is TGTGCCAGCAGCACCAGACCCGGGGGGGAGACCCAGTACTTC.

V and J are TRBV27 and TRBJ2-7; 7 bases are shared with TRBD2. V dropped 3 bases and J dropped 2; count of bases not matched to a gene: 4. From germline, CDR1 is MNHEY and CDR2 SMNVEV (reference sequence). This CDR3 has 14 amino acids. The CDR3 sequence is CASSFWGGTYEQYF. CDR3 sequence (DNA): TGTGCCAGCAGTTTTTGGGGGGGTACCTACGAGCAGTACTTC.

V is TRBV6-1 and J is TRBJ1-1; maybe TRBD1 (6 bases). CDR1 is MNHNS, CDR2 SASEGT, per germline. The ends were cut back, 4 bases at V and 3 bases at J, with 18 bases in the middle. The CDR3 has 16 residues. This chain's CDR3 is CASSGGTGLPHTEAFF. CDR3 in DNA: TGTGCCAGCAGTGGCGGCACAGGGCTTCCCCACACTGAAGCTTTCTTT.

This CDR3 reads CASSFGRGGLETQYF. For the CDR3, the DNA is TGTGCCAGCAGCTTTGGGCGGGGGGGCCTGGAGACCCAGTACTTC. This chain links TRBV7-9 with TRBJ2-5; 9 nucleotides align to TRBD2. The germline CDR1 and CDR2 sequences are SEHNR and FQNEAQ (reference sequence). J was trimmed by 5 bases and V by 3 bases; bases with no gene match: 7. The CDR3 extends over 15 amino acids.

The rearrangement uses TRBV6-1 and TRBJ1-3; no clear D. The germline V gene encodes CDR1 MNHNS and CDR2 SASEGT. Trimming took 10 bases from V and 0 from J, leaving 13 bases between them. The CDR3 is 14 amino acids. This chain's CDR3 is CATLLDLSGNTIYF. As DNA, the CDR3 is TGTGCCACCCTCTTGGACCTCTCTGGAAACACCATATATTTT.